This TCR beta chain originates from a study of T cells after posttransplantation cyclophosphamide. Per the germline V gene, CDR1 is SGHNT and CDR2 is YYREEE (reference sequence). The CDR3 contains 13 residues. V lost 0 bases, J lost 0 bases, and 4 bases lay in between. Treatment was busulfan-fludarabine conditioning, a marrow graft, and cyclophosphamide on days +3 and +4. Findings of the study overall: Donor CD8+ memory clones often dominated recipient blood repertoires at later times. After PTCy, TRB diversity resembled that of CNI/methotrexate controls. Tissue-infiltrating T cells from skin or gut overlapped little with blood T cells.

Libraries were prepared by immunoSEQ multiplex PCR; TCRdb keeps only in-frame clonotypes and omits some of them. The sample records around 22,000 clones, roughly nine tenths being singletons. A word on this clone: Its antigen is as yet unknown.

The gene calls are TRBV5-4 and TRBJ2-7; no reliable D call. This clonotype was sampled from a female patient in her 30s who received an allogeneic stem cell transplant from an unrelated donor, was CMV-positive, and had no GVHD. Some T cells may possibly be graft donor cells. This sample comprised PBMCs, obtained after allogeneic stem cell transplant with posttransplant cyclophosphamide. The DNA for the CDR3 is TGTGCCAGCAGCTTGGCCAGCTCCTACGAGCAGTACTTC. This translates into CASSLASSYEQYF.